This entry lists 9 T cell receptor beta chains sequenced from one sample in a study of blood T cells in healthy people across ages. Next came a second PCR, run for about 7 to 12 cycles, which used a sample-barcoded 5' primer along with a J-beta primer mix. One entry per CDR3 protein, called by TCRdb with MiXCR from the 5' RACE reads. This table has fewer than 2 million distinct CDR3 sequences, roughly two fifths appearing once. Sequencing was carried out using blood. These receptors originate from a human donor in good health.

V and J are TRBV6-6 and TRBJ2-7; maybe TRBD2 (6 bases). Looked up from germline, CDR1 is MNHNY and CDR2 is SVGAGI (reference sequence). V was cut by 0 bases and J by 3 bases, with 15 bases left in between. The CDR3 runs to 16 residues. CDR3 amino acids: CASSYSPGGAGYEQYF. Here the CDR3 DNA reads TGTGCCAGCAGTTACTCTCCAGGCGGGGCGGGCTACGAGCAGTACTTC.

On this clonotype itself: Mismatch with germline at one junction end may stem from a read error. The chain couples TRBV20-1 to TRBJ2-2, with D unresolved. This CDR3 has 14 amino acids. Germline-derived CDR1 and CDR2 are DFQATT and SNEGSKA (reference sequence). As DNA, the CDR3 is TGCAGTGCTAGAGGACACTGGAACACCGAGGAGCTGTTTTTT. Its translation is CSARGHWNTEELFF.

This clonotype was observed a handful of times. The V and J genes are TRBV7-2 and TRBJ2-5, with 9 positions matching TRBD1. CDR3 size: 17 residues. The V gene's germline CDR1 is SGHTA and CDR2 FQGNSA. Germline trimming cut 5 bases from V and 1 base from J; bases unmatched to any gene: 11. This CDR3 reads CASSPMPGQGPQETQYF. DNA of the CDR3: TGTGCCAGCAGCCCCATGCCGGGACAGGGACCCCAAGAGACCCAGTACTTC.

This clonotype was seen a handful of times. The chain is built from TRBV5-1 and TRBJ1-2, with 10 bases that match TRBD1. Losses at the gene ends were 0 bases for V and 10 bases for J; bases not matched to a gene: 12. The CDR3 has 16 residues. The germline V gene has CDR1 SGHRS and CDR2 YFSETQ. The DNA for the CDR3 is TGCGCCAGCAGCTTGGGCTCCTCAAGGACAGGGGGGCTCTACACCTTC. Its translation: CASSLGSSRTGGLYTF.

The sample holds one count of this clonotype. Compared with germline, one end of the junction differs, possibly owing to a read error. V is TRBV6-2 or TRBV6-3 and J is TRBJ2-1; D tentatively reads TRBD1 or TRBD2 (7 bases each). The CDR3 is 14 amino acids. CDR1 is MNHEY and CDR2 is SVGEGT in the germline V gene. The CDR3: CASVNDRDYDEQFF. CDR3 coding DNA: TGTGCCAGCGTAAATGACAGGGACTACGATGAGCAGTTCTTC.

This chain links TRBV9 with TRBJ1-2; D is unclear. Germline V lookup: CDR1 SGDLS, CDR2 YYNGEE. CDR3 length: 16 amino acids. With 0 bases removed from V and 0 bases from J, the gap between germline ends came to 12 bases. CDR3 loop: CASSVAVGSSNYGYTF. The CDR3 bases are TGTGCCAGCAGCGTAGCTGTCGGCAGTTCTAACTATGGCTACACCTTC.

Notes on this clonotype: Compared with germline, one end of the junction differs, possibly owing to a read error. The V gene is TRBV7-9, the J gene TRBJ2-7; no clear D gene. Germline V gives CDR1 SEHNR, CDR2 FQNEAQ (reference sequence). This CDR3 is 15 amino acids long. The CDR3 reads CVSSPSTGLSYEQYF. The CDR3 DNA reads TGTGTCAGCAGCCCCTCCACCGGGCTATCCTACGAGCAGTACTTC.

This clonotype has only a few counts. A single base separates this from a much larger clone, so it may be a read error. The CDR3 sequence: CASRYDSYEQYF. The CDR3 coding sequence is TGTGCCAGCAGATACGACAGCTACGAGCAGTACTTC. This sequence joins TRBV12-3 or TRBV12-4 and TRBJ2-7; D possibly corresponds to TRBD1 (5 bases). V was cut by 6 bases and J by 3 bases, with 9 bases left in between. The CDR3 is 12 amino acids.

This chain connects TRBV7-2 to TRBJ2-1, with 10 bases lining up with TRBD2. Trimming cost V 3 bases and J 8 bases; bases outside gene matches: 19. Looked up from germline, CDR1 is SGHTA and CDR2 is FQGNSA. This CDR3 comprises 19 residues. DNA for the CDR3: TGTGCCAGCAGCTTCCTATTAGCGGGGGGCTCTCAACTTCAGGATGAGCAGTTCTTC. It specifies CASSFLLAGGSQLQDEQFF.